One T cell receptor (beta chain) is described in this entry. The antigen is undetermined. The PCR contained 60 Vbeta and 13 Jbeta primers. Libraries were prepared by immunoSEQ multiplex PCR; TCRdb keeps only in-frame clonotypes and omits some of them. The data show 100,000 to 150,000 clones, with 75% to 90% seen just once and approximately 10% held by the top ten. CDR1 is SGHAT, CDR2 FQNNGV, per germline. V lost 1 base and J lost 0, with 7 bases in between. This CDR3 spans 15 amino acids. These data are taken from a study of cytomegalovirus exposure and HLA in healthy donors. Study results and limitations: Among TCR beta chains, those listed as cytomegalovirus-associated numbered over 150. Later, an analysis found that common viral pathogens appeared to be linked with several of the most significant clusters. TCR beta chain V- and J-gene trimming was linked, in a later analysis, to a missense variant in DCLRE1C.

The receptor was isolated from a young man in good health and CMV-seropositive. Sequences were obtained from PBMCs. This chain links TRBV11-2 with TRBJ1-5; tentative D call: TRBD1 (6 bases). In DNA, the CDR3 is TGTGCCAGCAGCTTAGGAGGGGGTAGCAATCAGCCCCAGCATTTT. Protein sequence: CASSLGGGSNQPQHF.